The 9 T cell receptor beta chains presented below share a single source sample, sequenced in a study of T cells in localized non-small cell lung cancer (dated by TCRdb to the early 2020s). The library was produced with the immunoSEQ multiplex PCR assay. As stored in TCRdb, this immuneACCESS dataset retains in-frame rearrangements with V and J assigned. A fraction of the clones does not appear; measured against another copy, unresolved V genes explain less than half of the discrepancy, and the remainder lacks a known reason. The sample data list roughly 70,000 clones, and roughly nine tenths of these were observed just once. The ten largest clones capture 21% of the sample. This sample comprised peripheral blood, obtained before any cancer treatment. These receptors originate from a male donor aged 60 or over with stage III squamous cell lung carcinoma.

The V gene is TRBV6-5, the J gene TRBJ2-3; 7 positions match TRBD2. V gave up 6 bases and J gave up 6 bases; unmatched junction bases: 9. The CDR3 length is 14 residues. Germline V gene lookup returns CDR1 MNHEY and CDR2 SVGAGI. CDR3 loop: CASSPGGIRDTQYF. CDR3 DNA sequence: TGTGCCAGCAGCCCCGGGGGGATACGGGATACGCAGTATTTT.

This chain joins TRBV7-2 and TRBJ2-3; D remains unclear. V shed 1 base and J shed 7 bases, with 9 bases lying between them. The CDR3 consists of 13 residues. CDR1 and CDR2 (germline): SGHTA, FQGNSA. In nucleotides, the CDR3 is TGTGCCAGCAGCTTAGGGCTAGAGAATACGCAGTATTTT. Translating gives CASSLGLENTQYF.

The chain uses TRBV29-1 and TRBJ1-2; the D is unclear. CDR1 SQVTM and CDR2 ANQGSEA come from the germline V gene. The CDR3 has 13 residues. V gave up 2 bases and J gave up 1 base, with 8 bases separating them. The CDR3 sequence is CSVETRDNYGYTF. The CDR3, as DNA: TGCAGCGTTGAAACGAGGGATAACTATGGCTACACCTTC.

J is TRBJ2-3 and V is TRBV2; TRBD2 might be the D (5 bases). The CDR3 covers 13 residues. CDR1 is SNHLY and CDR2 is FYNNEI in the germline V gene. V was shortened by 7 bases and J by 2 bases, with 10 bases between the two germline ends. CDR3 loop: CASNGVYTDTQYF. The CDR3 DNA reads TGTGCCAGCAACGGGGTATACACAGATACGCAGTATTTT.

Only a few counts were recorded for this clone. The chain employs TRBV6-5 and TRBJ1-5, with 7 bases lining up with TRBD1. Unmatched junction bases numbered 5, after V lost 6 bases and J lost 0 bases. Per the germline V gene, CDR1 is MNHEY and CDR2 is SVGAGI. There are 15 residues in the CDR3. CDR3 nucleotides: TGTGCCAGCAGGAGGCAGGGGGGTAGCAATCAGCCCCAGCATTTT. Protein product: CASRRQGGSNQPQHF.

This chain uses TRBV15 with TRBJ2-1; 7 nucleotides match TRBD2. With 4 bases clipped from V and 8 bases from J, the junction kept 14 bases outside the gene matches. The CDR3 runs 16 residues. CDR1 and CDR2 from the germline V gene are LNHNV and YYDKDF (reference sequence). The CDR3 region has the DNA TGTGCCACCAGCACCCTTCCAGGGAGGGGAGGTGATGAGCAGTTCTTC. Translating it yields CATSTLPGRGGDEQFF.

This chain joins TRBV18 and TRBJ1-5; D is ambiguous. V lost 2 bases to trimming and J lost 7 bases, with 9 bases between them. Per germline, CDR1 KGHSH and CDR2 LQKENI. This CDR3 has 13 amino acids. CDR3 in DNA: TGTGCCAGCTCACCAAGTGAAGACCAGCCCCAGCATTTT. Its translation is CASSPSEDQPQHF.

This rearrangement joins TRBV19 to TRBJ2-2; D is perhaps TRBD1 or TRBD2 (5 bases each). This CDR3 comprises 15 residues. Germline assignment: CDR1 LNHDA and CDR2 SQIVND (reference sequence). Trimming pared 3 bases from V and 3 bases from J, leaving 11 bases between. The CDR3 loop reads CASSIMGPDTGELFF. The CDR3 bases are TGTGCCAGTAGTATTATGGGACCGGACACCGGGGAGCTGTTTTTT.

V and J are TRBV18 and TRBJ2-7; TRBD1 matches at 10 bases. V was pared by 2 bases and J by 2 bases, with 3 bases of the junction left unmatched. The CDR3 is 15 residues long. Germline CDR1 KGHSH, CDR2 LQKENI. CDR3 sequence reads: CASSPGQGVTYEQYV. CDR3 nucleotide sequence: TGTGCCAGCTCACCAGGACAGGGGGTGACCTACGAGCAGTACGTC.